Presented here are 32 T cell receptor beta chains from one specimen sequenced in a study of cytomegalovirus exposure and HLA in healthy donors. The PCR ran on 60 Vbeta and 13 Jbeta primers. Clones were read by immunoSEQ multiplex PCR, and TCRdb kept only the in-frame ones, dropping some. Of over 150,000 clones listed, more than 75% are singletons. The sequenced sample was PBMCs. These receptors were collected from a woman between 40 and 50 years old in good health and CMV-seropositive.

Remarks on this clone: Other DNA sequences of this sample code for an identical CDR3. The chain combines TRBV7-9 with TRBJ2-2; possible D gene TRBD2, 5 bases. With 5 bases removed from V and 5 bases from J, the gap between germline ends came to 12 bases. The germline gives CDR1 SEHNR, CDR2 FQNEAQ (reference sequence). This CDR3 contains 14 residues. The CDR3 here is CASSPSGSTGELFF. CDR3 bases: TGTGCCAGCAGCCCCTCTGGGAGTACCGGGGAGCTGTTTTTT.

The chain employs TRBV18 and TRBJ1-3, with D perhaps matching TRBD1 (6 bases). CDR3 length: 19 residues. V shed 0 bases and J shed 0 bases, with 18 bases lying between them. Germline CDR1 and CDR2: KGHSH and LQKENI. CDR3 nucleotide sequence: TGTGCCAGCTCACCACCCACCCCCAGGACAGACGGCTCTGGAAACACCATATATTTT. Protein: CASSPPTPRTDGSGNTIYF.

The rearrangement links TRBV5-6 to TRBJ1-2; the match to TRBD1 covers 11 bases. V trimming: 1 base; J trimming: 8 bases; junction bases outside the gene matches: 7. The germline gives CDR1 SGHDT, CDR2 YYEEEE. This CDR3 is 15 amino acids long. The CDR3: CASSLSGQGARGYTF. CDR3 sequence (DNA): TGTGCCAGCAGCTTGTCAGGACAGGGGGCAAGGGGCTACACCTTC. Variable domain in full (rest from reference TRBV5-6 and TRBJ1-2): DAGVTQSPTHLIKTRGQQVTLRCSPKSGHDTVSWYQQALGQGPQFIFQYYEEEERQRGNFPDRFSGHQFPNYSSELNVNALLLGDSALYLCASSLSGQGARGYTFGSGTRLTVV.

This clone was seen once. V gene TRBV5-5 combines with J gene TRBJ2-1, with D perhaps matching TRBD1 (5 bases). Per germline, CDR1 SGHKS and CDR2 YYEKEE (reference sequence). The CDR3 extends over 14 amino acids. Trimming stripped 0 bases from V and 1 base from J, with 5 bases between. CDR3 sequence (DNA): TGTGCCAGCAGCTTGGCAGGGTCCTACAATGAGCAGTTCTTC. This encodes CASSLAGSYNEQFF.

The rearrangement uses TRBV28 and TRBJ2-7; 8 bases agree with TRBD1. Looked up from germline, CDR1 is MDHEN and CDR2 is SYDVKM. This CDR3 has 14 residues. With 6 bases clipped from V and 2 bases from J, the junction kept 6 bases outside the gene matches. CDR3 in amino acids: CASRLRGQAYEQYF. CDR3 bases: TGTGCCAGCAGGTTGAGGGGACAGGCCTACGAGCAGTACTTC.

The CDR3 sequence is CASSPTIRNTEAFF. In DNA, the CDR3 is TGTGCCAGCAGCCCTACCATTAGGAACACTGAAGCTTTCTTT. The chain carries TRBV28 and TRBJ1-1, with D unresolved. Germline loops: CDR1 MDHEN, CDR2 SYDVKM. This CDR3 region has 14 residues. Trimming stripped 6 bases from V and 1 base from J, with 12 bases between.

V is TRBV7-9 and J is TRBJ2-1; D not certain. Germline CDR1 and CDR2: SEHNR and FQNEAQ (reference sequence). The germline V and J ends were trimmed by 5 bases and 0 bases, with 14 bases remaining between them. This CDR3 is built from 16 residues. The chain's CDR3 is CASSPRHSSSYNEQFF. CDR3 nucleotides: TGTGCCAGCAGCCCGCGGCACTCGAGCTCCTACAATGAGCAGTTCTTC. The full variable domain, in which reference TRBV7-9 and TRBJ2-1 provide the parts outside the CDR3, is DTGVSQNPRHKITKRGQNVTFRCDPISEHNRLYWYRQTLGQGPEFLTYFQNEAQLEKSRLLSDRFSAERPKGSFSTLEIQRTEQGDSAMYLCASSPRHSSSYNEQFFGPGTRLTVL.

The table lists this clone with a few counts. This chain connects TRBV11-2 to TRBJ2-3; 7 bases map to TRBD1. The CDR3 spans 14 residues. Germline lookup yields CDR1 SGHAT and CDR2 FQNNGV. V shed 1 base, J shed 4 bases, and the junction held 2 bases outside the gene matches. The CDR3 bases are TGTGCCAGCAGCTTAGGACAGGGAGCAGATACGCAGTATTTT. It specifies CASSLGQGADTQYF.

A word on this clone: Other DNA sequences in the same sample also yield this CDR3. This rearrangement joins TRBV30 to TRBJ2-7; tentative D call: TRBD2 (5 bases). The CDR3 has 14 amino acids. The germline gives CDR1 GTSNPN, CDR2 SVGIG (reference sequence). Trimming left V 0 bases short and J 0 bases short, with 9 bases between. The CDR3 reads CAWSVGGSSYEQYF. CDR3 nucleotides: TGTGCCTGGAGTGTAGGTGGGAGCTCCTACGAGCAGTACTTC.

The genes are TRBV5-1 and TRBJ2-5; TRBD1 aligns across 7 bases. The better agreement between TRBJ2-7 and the DNA end casts doubt on the J call. The length of the CDR3 is 15 residues. Germline CDR1 and CDR2: SGHRS and YFSETQ. In DNA form, the CDR3 reads TGCGCCAGCAGCACGGGGAACAGGGGCCTATACGAGCAGTACTTC. Translating it yields CASSTGNRGLYEQYF.

The rearrangement uses TRBV7-8 and TRBJ2-5; 10 bases fit TRBD1. The germline V gene encodes CDR1 SGHVS and CDR2 FQNEAQ. Germline trimming cut 3 bases from V and 5 bases from J; bases unmatched to any gene: 6. The CDR3 loop spans 15 amino acids. CDR3: CASSLGDRGGETQYF. CDR3 DNA sequence: TGTGCCAGCAGCTTGGGGGACAGGGGCGGGGAGACCCAGTACTTC.

This clone occurred a few times. The chain couples TRBV11-2 to TRBJ2-5; a possible D gene is TRBD2 (6 bases). The germline gives CDR1 SGHAT, CDR2 FQNNGV. Trimming removed 3 bases at V and 4 bases at J, with 12 bases between. This CDR3 is 14 amino acids long. CDR3 nucleotide sequence: TGTGCCAGCAGCTTGTATCAGGGAGGAGAGACCCAGTACTTC. Translated: CASSLYQGGETQYF.

The chain joins TRBV7-9 to TRBJ2-3; 9 bases agree with TRBD1. The trim removed 1 base at V and 2 bases at J, leaving 1 base unmatched. Germline V lookup: CDR1 SEHNR, CDR2 FQNEAQ (reference sequence). The length of the CDR3 is 15 residues. The CDR3 bases are TGTGCCAGCAGCTTAGGGGACAGGGACACAGATACGCAGTATTTT. Residues: CASSLGDRDTDTQYF.

V gene TRBV5-6 combines with J gene TRBJ2-3; 8 bases match TRBD2. After removal of 2 bases from V and 5 bases from J, the junction contained 7 bases not matched to a gene. The CDR3 is 15 amino acids. CDR1 is SGHDT, CDR2 YYEEEE, per germline. The CDR3: CASSFGTRIRDTQYF. The CDR3, as DNA: TGTGCCAGCAGCTTCGGGACTAGGATTAGAGATACGCAGTATTTT. Variable domain in full (rest from reference TRBV5-6 and TRBJ2-3): DAGVTQSPTHLIKTRGQQVTLRCSPKSGHDTVSWYQQALGQGPQFIFQYYEEEERQRGNFPDRFSGHQFPNYSSELNVNALLLGDSALYLCASSFGTRIRDTQYFGPGTRLTVL.

This chain connects TRBV19 to TRBJ2-2, with 10 bases fitting TRBD2. Trimming took 4 bases from V and 4 from J; bases not matched to a gene: 3. The CDR3 length is 15 residues. Looked up from germline, CDR1 is LNHDA and CDR2 is SQIVND (reference sequence). The chain's CDR3 is CASSTVAGGTGELFF. In nucleotides, the CDR3 is TGTGCCAGTAGTACCGTAGCGGGAGGCACCGGGGAGCTGTTTTTT.

The chain uses TRBV10-3 and TRBJ2-3; D possibly corresponds to TRBD2 (6 bases). The V gene lost 4 bases and the J gene lost 0 bases, with 11 bases spanning the gap. Germline CDR1 reads ENHRY; CDR2 reads SYGVKD. The CDR3 covers 15 residues. The CDR3 coding sequence is TGTGCCATCAGTGGGACTACCGCTAGCACAGATACGCAGTATTTT. As protein: CAISGTTASTDTQYF.

V gene TRBV7-8 combines with J gene TRBJ2-1; the match to TRBD2 covers 7 bases. V shed 5 bases and J 6 bases; nucleotides not matched to a gene: 4. There are 13 residues in the CDR3. Germline-derived CDR1 and CDR2 are SGHVS and FQNEAQ. CDR3 amino acids: CASSGRTSNEQFF. DNA for the CDR3: TGTGCCAGCAGCGGACGGACTAGCAATGAGCAGTTCTTC.

Details on this clone: At one of its ends the junction is not consistent with the germline gene, which may arise from a read error. The chain recombines TRBV7-9 with TRBJ2-4; perhaps TRBD2 as D (5 bases). The germline V gene has CDR1 SEHNR and CDR2 FQNEAQ (reference sequence). The length of the CDR3 is 12 residues. The CDR3 reads CSSSPVGSIQYF. Written as DNA, the CDR3 is TGTTCCAGCAGCCCGGTGGGGAGCATTCAGTACTTC.

This clone appeared a few times. The chain couples TRBV9 to TRBJ1-1, with 8 bases matching TRBD1. V lost 3 bases to trimming and J lost 0 bases; unmatched junction nucleotides: 4. This CDR3 is built from 15 residues. Germline CDR1 and CDR2: SGDLS and YYNGEE. CDR3 DNA: TGTGCCAGCAGCGCTCAACAGGGGGTGAACACTGAAGCTTTCTTT. This sequence encodes CASSAQQGVNTEAFF. Combining the CDR3 with reference TRBV9 and TRBJ1-1 gives the whole variable domain DSGVTQTPKHLITATGQRVTLRCSPRSGDLSVYWYQQSLDQGLQFLIQYYNGEERAKGNILERFSAQQFPDLHSELNLSSLELGDSALYFCASSAQQGVNTEAFFGQGTRLTVV.

The chain combines TRBV27 with TRBJ1-1; 7 bases align to TRBD1. Germline V lookup: CDR1 MNHEY, CDR2 SMNVEV (reference sequence). Unmatched junction bases numbered 1, after V lost 3 bases and J lost 3 bases. This CDR3 is built from 13 residues. This CDR3 is CASSFRGHTEAFF. The DNA for the CDR3 is TGTGCCAGCAGTTTTAGGGGGCACACTGAAGCTTTCTTT.

The chain links TRBV5-6 to TRBJ2-1; TRBD1 agrees at 7 bases. V shed 2 bases and J 5 bases; nucleotides not matched to a gene: 4. CDR1 and CDR2 from the germline V gene are SGHDT and YYEEEE. The CDR3 runs to 14 residues. This CDR3 reads CASSFGTANNEQFF. The CDR3, as DNA: TGTGCCAGCAGCTTTGGGACAGCGAACAATGAGCAGTTCTTC.

The chain is built from TRBV11-2 and TRBJ1-5; D may be TRBD1 (5 bases). CDR1 and CDR2 (germline): SGHAT, FQNNGV. The CDR3 has 15 amino acids. Trimming removed 1 base from V and 1 base from J, with 8 bases in between. The DNA for the CDR3 is TGTGCCAGCAGCTTAGGGGGCCGAAGCAATCAGCCCCAGCATTTT. Translating it yields CASSLGGRSNQPQHF.

This clone occurred a few times. The chain links TRBV10-2 to TRBJ2-5, with 10 bases identical to TRBD1. This CDR3 spans 14 amino acids. The germline CDR1 and CDR2 sequences are WSHSY and SAAADI. The J segment lost 5 bases and the V segment lost 5 bases, leaving 5 bases of the junction unmatched. CDR3 in DNA: TGCGCCAGCAGTCAAGACAGGGGGCGGGAGACCCAGTACTTC. This translates into CASSQDRGRETQYF.

The chain employs TRBV2 and TRBJ2-7; TRBD2 matches at 16 bases. The CDR3 contains 15 residues. The V gene's germline CDR1 is SNHLY and CDR2 FYNNEI. Trimming took 6 bases from V and 4 from J; bases not matched to a gene: 3. As DNA, the CDR3 is TGTGCCAGCAGAACGGGACTAGCGGGAGGGTACGAGCAGTACTTC. Its protein is CASRTGLAGGYEQYF.

This clone came up a few times. The genes are TRBV2 and TRBJ1-5; a possible D gene is TRBD1 (6 bases). Germline CDR1 and CDR2: SNHLY and FYNNEI. CDR3 length equals 15 residues. V lost 6 bases and J lost 3, with 15 bases in between. This CDR3 is CASRYRDGANQPQHF. CDR3 DNA: TGTGCCAGCAGGTACAGGGACGGGGCCAATCAGCCCCAGCATTTT.

The gene calls are TRBV5-4 and TRBJ1-1, with 8 bases aligning to TRBD1. Losses at the gene ends were 4 bases for V and 7 bases for J; bases not matched to a gene: 3. The CDR3 runs to 12 residues. Germline V gives CDR1 SGHNT, CDR2 YYREEE (reference sequence). The DNA for the CDR3 is TGTGCCAGCAGCGTCGACAGGGGTGAAGCTTTCTTT. Translation: CASSVDRGEAFF.

In its sample, this clone was seen a few times. The chain joins TRBV4-1 to TRBJ2-7, with 9 nucleotides matching TRBD1. J was trimmed by 6 bases and V by 3 bases; bases with no gene match: 12. The CDR3 has 16 amino acids. Germline CDR1 MGHRA, CDR2 YSYEKL. In DNA form, the CDR3 reads TGCGCCAGCAGCCAGGGCGGGGGACAGGGACACGGCGAGCAGTACTTC. It yields the protein CASSQGGGQGHGEQYF.

This rearrangement joins TRBV11-1 to TRBJ1-1; 7 positions match TRBD1. The CDR3 is 15 residues long. The germline V gene encodes CDR1 SGHAT and CDR2 FQDESV (reference sequence). Trimming removed 0 bases from V and 7 bases from J; junction bases left unmatched: 8. In nucleotides, the CDR3 is TGTGCCAGCAGCTTAGCGGCCGGGACAGAGTTTGAAGCTTTCTTT. Translation: CASSLAAGTEFEAFF.

This clone was found once. V and J are TRBV27 and TRBJ2-1, with a possible D match to TRBD1 (6 bases). Trimming took off 3 bases at V and 3 bases at J, with 9 bases between the two ends. Germline-derived CDR1 and CDR2 are MNHEY and SMNVEV (reference sequence). CDR3 length: 14 amino acids. CDR3 nucleotide sequence: TGTGCCAGCAGTTTTAACAGGGACTACAATGAGCAGTTCTTC. Translating gives CASSFNRDYNEQFF.

V and J are TRBV18 and TRBJ2-1; 7 nucleotides align to TRBD2. The ends lost 3 bases at V and 9 bases at J; junction bases unmatched: 8. The V gene's germline CDR1 is KGHSH and CDR2 LQKENI. This CDR3 has 14 amino acids. The CDR3 DNA reads as TGTGCCAGCTCACCGGGCGGGAGCTATACTGAGCAGTTCTTC. As protein: CASSPGGSYTEQFF.

The rearrangement uses TRBV19 and TRBJ1-4; 7 positions agree with TRBD1. CDR3 length: 15 amino acids. CDR1 and CDR2 from the germline V gene are LNHDA and SQIVND (reference sequence). Trimming took 6 bases from V and 7 from J; bases not matched to a gene: 11. CDR3 DNA: TGTGCCAGTAGGTTTTCAGGGGGGTCTGGTGAAAAACTGTTTTTT. Translation: CASRFSGGSGEKLFF.

This sequence joins TRBV7-7 and TRBJ2-3, with a weak D call TRBD2 (6 bases). The CDR3 contains 13 residues. The germline V gene has CDR1 SSHAT and CDR2 FNYEAQ (reference sequence). The DNA for the CDR3 is TGTGCTAGCGGCCCCGATCGCACAGATACGCAGTATTTT. Translating gives CASGPDRTDTQYF.